The clone carrying this T cell receptor (beta chain) occurred a few times. No antigen is known for it. The data derive from a study of T-cell memory formation after mild COVID-19. Study-wide results and caveats: CM and EM subsets held most contracting CD4+ clones; EMRA held CD8+ ones. Clones that contracted from day 15 to 85 had balanced CD4/CD8; later expanders were CD4+ biased.

This CDR3 comprises 16 residues. V lost 6 bases and J lost 0, with 17 bases in between. Germline CDR1 reads SGHVT; CDR2 reads SQSDAQ. A single record per CDR3 protein comes from TCRdb applying MiXCR to the 5' RACE reads. The sample shows about 150,000 distinct CDR3 sequences, roughly 15% of them seen only once. The clonotype was recovered from an adult woman who had mild COVID-19 (a few samples of this study predate the infection). Cell type and time point are not known. The V call is TRBV7-4, the J call TRBJ1-1, with D tentatively TRBD1 (6 bases). Material for sequencing was PBMCs or a T cell subset sorted from them (not recorded which). The CDR3 coding sequence is TGTGCCAGCAGGACTTTTCTCAGGGGTCTGAACACTGAAGCTTTCTTT. Protein sequence: CASRTFLRGLNTEAFF. Filled out from reference TRBV7-4 and TRBJ1-1, the complete variable domain reads GAGVSQSPRYKVAKRGRDVALRCDSISGHVTLYWYRQTLGQGSEVLTYSQSDAQRDKSGRPSGRFSAERPERSVSTLKIQRTEQGDSAVYLCASRTFLRGLNTEAFFGQGTRLTVV.